One sample yielded the 2 T cell receptor beta chains listed below, sequenced in a study of T cell responses to AZD1222 COVID-19 vaccine. TCRdb keeps only in-frame clones here, not all; method: immunoSEQ multiplex PCR. The sample has tens of thousands of clones; roughly 84% are singletons. This sample comprised peripheral blood, obtained on day 0 of AZD1222 vaccination. The source is an adult in good health.

A single count supports this clone. V is TRBV6-2 or TRBV6-3 and J is TRBJ2-1, with TRBD1 matching 7 bases. Germline-derived CDR1 and CDR2 are MNHEY and SVGEGT. This CDR3 is 15 amino acids long. The ends lost 4 bases at V and 4 bases at J; junction bases unmatched: 7. CDR3 protein: CASSLTGARYNEQFF. The DNA of the CDR3 is TGTGCCAGCAGTTTAACAGGGGCGAGGTACAATGAGCAGTTCTTC.

The V and J genes are TRBV2 and TRBJ2-7; 14 nucleotides align to TRBD2. CDR1 is SNHLY and CDR2 is FYNNEI in the germline V gene. The CDR3 consists of 14 residues. Trimming took 8 bases from V and 9 from J; bases not matched to a gene: 9. The DNA for the CDR3 is TGTGCCAGCGCCGGGACTAGCGGGAGAATACGGCAGTACGTC. It is translated as CASAGTSGRIRQYV.